What follows describes a single T cell receptor (beta chain). RNA amounts of roughly 0.5 to 1 ug underwent reverse transcription with random hexamers. By means of immunoSEQ multiplex PCR, TCR beta CDR3 spanning 54 Vbeta and 13 Jbeta underwent amplification. One entry per CDR3 protein results from TCRdb running MiXCR on the immunoSEQ multiplex PCR reads. The repertoire has 84,000 or so distinct CDR3 sequences, over 90% of them found once; the top ten carry roughly 0.44%. TCR beta was sequenced from blood CD8+ and CD4+ T cells. The germline V and J ends were trimmed by 6 bases and 0 bases, with 12 bases remaining between them. The CDR3 is 13 amino acids. CDR1 is SQVTM and CDR2 is ANQGSEA in the germline V gene. The data belong to a study of CD8 T cells in Susac syndrome. On the study more broadly: Patients with Susac syndrome had blood drawn and were at that point therapy-naive, on corticosteroids, or on intravenous immunoglobulin alone.

The sequence came from a human donor with Susac syndrome. The sample consisted of CD8+ T cells from PBMCs. The chain is built from TRBV29-1 and TRBJ2-7; D is possibly TRBD1 (7 bases). The CDR3 DNA reads as TGCAGCGTCCAGGGGGGAGACTCCTACGAGCAGTACTTC. This translates into CSVQGGDSYEQYF.